The 25 T cell receptor beta chains below all came from one sample that was sequenced in a study of T cell changes during pregnancy in multiple sclerosis. Sequenced by immunoSEQ multiplex PCR; TCRdb stores in-frame clones only, minus some. Of 26,000 or so clones listed, roughly nine tenths are singletons. The specimen comprised CD8+ T cells from peripheral blood mononuclear cells, sampled in the second trimester of pregnancy. These TCRs come from a female donor with multiple sclerosis, enrolled in a pregnancy study.

The chain carries TRBV27 and TRBJ2-1; TRBD2 might be the D (5 bases). The CDR3 is 14 amino acids. From germline, CDR1 is MNHEY and CDR2 SMNVEV (reference sequence). The ends were cut back, 6 bases at V and 7 bases at J, with 16 bases in the middle. The CDR3 DNA reads TGTGCCAGCAGCTCCCTTCTAGCTAAAAATGAGCAGTTCTTC. Its translation is CASSSLLAKNEQFF.

This chain joins TRBV5-4 and TRBJ2-7; 9 nucleotides align to TRBD1. The CDR3 is 14 amino acids. The V gene end was trimmed by 1 base and the J gene end by 5 bases; junction bases not matched to a gene: 4. Germline assignment: CDR1 SGHNT and CDR2 YYREEE (reference sequence). The CDR3 bases are TGTGCCAGCAGCTTGAACAGGGGGCAAGACGAGCAGTACTTC. This codes for CASSLNRGQDEQYF.

This clone turned up a few times. V usage is TRBV7-3 and J usage is TRBJ2-5; TRBD2 is a possible D gene (7 bases). V dropped 6 bases and J dropped 5 bases, with 16 bases sitting between them. Looked up from germline, CDR1 is SGHTA and CDR2 is FQGTGA. This CDR3 is 14 amino acids long. The CDR3 region has the DNA TGTGCCAGCAGTTGGGGGGGCCCCCGGGAGACCCAGTACTTC. Protein product: CASSWGGPRETQYF.

The chain links TRBV27 to TRBJ2-5; D unresolved. Germline V gene lookup returns CDR1 MNHEY and CDR2 SMNVEV (reference sequence). V lost 5 bases and J 2 bases, leaving 15 bases between the germline ends. There are 15 residues in the CDR3. CDR3 protein: CASSPRARWQETQYF. As DNA, the CDR3 is TGTGCCAGCAGTCCTCGCGCCCGGTGGCAAGAGACCCAGTACTTC.

This clone was recorded a few times. The chain uses TRBV5-4 and TRBJ2-7; 8 bases align to TRBD1. CDR1 is SGHNT and CDR2 is YYREEE in the germline V gene (reference sequence). The CDR3 is made up of 13 amino acids. After removal of 3 bases from V and 5 bases from J, the junction contained 4 bases not matched to a gene. The CDR3 DNA sequence: TGTGCCAGCAGCTACGGACAGGGTAACGAGCAGTACTTC. Its translation: CASSYGQGNEQYF.

The chain joins TRBV7-6 to TRBJ2-3, with 7 positions matching TRBD2. The CDR3 runs 19 residues. The V segment lost 6 bases and the J segment 3 bases; nucleotides outside the gene matches: 21. Germline values: CDR1 SGHVS, CDR2 FNYEAQ. Here the CDR3 DNA reads TGTGCCAGCAGTCTTCTAAGGGCGGGGTACACTAGCGAGACAGATACGCAGTATTTT. Protein product: CASSLLRAGYTSETDTQYF.

The CDR3 coding sequence is TGTGCCAGCAGTTTAGGCATCAGCTACGAGCAGTACTTC. It encodes CASSLGISYEQYF. The V call is TRBV27, the J call TRBJ2-7; D remains unclear. Trimming removed 2 bases from V and 3 bases from J, with 8 bases in between. Germline lookup yields CDR1 MNHEY and CDR2 SMNVEV (reference sequence). CDR3 size: 13 residues.

V is TRBV25-1 and J is TRBJ2-2, with TRBD1 identical over 7 bases. Looked up from germline, CDR1 is MGHDK and CDR2 is SYGVNS. The CDR3 totals 15 residues. After removal of 1 base from V and 6 bases from J, the junction contained 5 bases not matched to a gene. Here the CDR3 DNA reads TGTGCCAGCAGTGAATTAGAGGGGGCCGCCGGGGAGCTGTTTTTT. This encodes CASSELEGAAGELFF.

V is TRBV21-1 and J is TRBJ1-5. TRBV21-1 is shown as a pseudogene. The CDR3 has 17 amino acids. The CDR3 sequence: CASSRVGWGESNQPQHF. CDR3 coding DNA: TGTGCCAGCAGCAGGGTCGGCTGGGGAGAGAGCAATCAGCCCCAGCATTTT.

This clone has just one count. This chain connects TRBV19 to TRBJ2-5; unclear D gene. The CDR3 extends over 12 amino acids. V lost 6 bases and J lost 3, with 8 bases in between. Germline CDR1 reads LNHDA; CDR2 reads SQIVND (reference sequence). The CDR3 DNA reads as TGTGCCAGTAGCGGAACAGAAGAGACCCAGTACTTC. Its protein is CASSGTEETQYF.

The chain employs TRBV19 and TRBJ1-5; 7 bases align to TRBD1. Losses at the gene ends were 2 bases for V and 5 bases for J; bases not matched to a gene: 3. CDR1 is LNHDA, CDR2 SQIVND, per germline (reference sequence). This CDR3 has 14 amino acids. CDR3 residues: CASSITGAYQPQHF. The CDR3 nucleotides read TGTGCCAGTAGTATAACAGGGGCCTATCAGCCCCAGCATTTT.

The V gene is TRBV5-1, the J gene TRBJ2-7; 11 nucleotides align to TRBD2. Trimming cost V 5 bases and J 3 bases; bases outside gene matches: 4. CDR1 is SGHRS, CDR2 YFSETQ, per germline. The CDR3 loop spans 14 amino acids. CDR3 DNA sequence: TGCGCCAGCAGGTCGGGACTAGCGGTCTACGAGCAGTACTTC. Its protein is CASRSGLAVYEQYF.

In DNA, the CDR3 is TGTGCCAGCAGCCCCCACGCGGAGGAGCAGTACTTC. Translation: CASSPHAEEQYF. The chain is built from TRBV14 and TRBJ2-7; D is ambiguous. Trimming shortened V by 4 bases and J by 7 bases, and 11 bases separated the two germline ends. This CDR3 region has 12 residues. Germline V lookup: CDR1 SGHDN, CDR2 FVKESK.

The rearrangement links TRBV7-8 to TRBJ2-7; D remains unclear. This CDR3 is 16 amino acids long. V dropped 4 bases and J dropped 3 bases, with 19 bases sitting between them. Germline V gives CDR1 SGHVS, CDR2 FQNEAQ. CDR3 region: CASSSETHTVNYEQYF. The DNA for the CDR3 is TGTGCCAGCAGCTCCGAGACTCACACCGTTAACTACGAGCAGTACTTC.

This chain connects TRBV27 to TRBJ2-1; 7 nucleotides align to TRBD1. Germline CDR1 is MNHEY and CDR2 is SMNVEV (reference sequence). The CDR3 spans 14 residues. After removal of 5 bases from V and 3 bases from J, the junction contained 4 bases not matched to a gene. The CDR3 nucleotides read TGTGCCAGCAGTCCGACAGGGTACTACAATGAGCAGTTCTTC. This gives the protein CASSPTGYYNEQFF.

This chain connects TRBV7-9 to TRBJ2-1; 8 bases line up with TRBD2. V lost 1 base to trimming and J lost 7 bases; unmatched junction nucleotides: 9. Germline lookup yields CDR1 SEHNR and CDR2 FQNEAQ (reference sequence). This CDR3 spans 16 amino acids. CDR3 DNA: TGTGCCAGCAGCTTAGGCTTAGGACTAGCAGCGAATGAGCAGTTCTTC. Its protein product is CASSLGLGLAANEQFF. Full variable domain (outside the CDR3, taken from reference TRBV7-9 and TRBJ2-1): DTGVSQNPRHKITKRGQNVTFRCDPISEHNRLYWYRQTLGQGPEFLTYFQNEAQLEKSRLLSDRFSAERPKGSFSTLEIQRTEQGDSAMYLCASSLGLGLAANEQFFGPGTRLTVL.

The chain is built from TRBV15 and TRBJ2-7; 7 bases agree with TRBD2. The germline gives CDR1 LNHNV, CDR2 YYDKDF (reference sequence). The CDR3 extends over 19 amino acids. Trimming at V came to 5 bases and at J to 4 bases, leaving 23 bases not matched to a gene. The CDR3 DNA reads TGTGCCACCAGCGAGGGAGGGATTAAAAGGACCAATAGGGGTTACGAGCAGTACTTC. Amino acids: CATSEGGIKRTNRGYEQYF.

The rearrangement links TRBV11-2 to TRBJ2-7; TRBD2 matches 10 bases. Per the germline V gene, CDR1 is SGHAT and CDR2 is FQNNGV. After removal of 8 bases from V and 2 bases from J, the junction contained 9 bases not matched to a gene. This CDR3 region has 15 residues. As DNA, the CDR3 is TGTGCCAGCTCCGGCCTAGCGGGAGTAGCCTACGAGCAGTACTTC. As protein: CASSGLAGVAYEQYF.

This chain links TRBV29-1 with TRBJ2-7, with 9 nucleotides matching TRBD2. V was pared by 6 bases and J by 1 base, with 10 bases of the junction left unmatched. CDR3 length: 15 amino acids. Germline V CDR1 and CDR2: SQVTM, ANQGSEA. The CDR3 loop reads CSVPLAGGASYEQYF. Written as DNA, the CDR3 is TGCAGCGTCCCCCTCGCGGGAGGGGCATCCTACGAGCAGTACTTC.

The V call is TRBV7-9, the J call TRBJ2-7; D unresolved. CDR1 SEHNR and CDR2 FQNEAQ come from the germline V gene (reference sequence). Trimming took off 1 base at V and 1 base at J, with 5 bases between the two ends. This CDR3 has 13 residues. Here the CDR3 DNA reads TGTGCCAGCAGCTTAGAACAATCCTACGAGCAGTACTTC. Translated: CASSLEQSYEQYF.

V gene TRBV5-1 combines with J gene TRBJ2-7; TRBD2 aligns across 10 bases. The germline V gene has CDR1 SGHRS and CDR2 YFSETQ. After removal of 0 bases from V and 0 bases from J, the junction contained 9 bases not matched to a gene. The CDR3 length is 18 residues. CDR3 coding DNA: TGCGCCAGCAGCTTGGTATGGACTAGCGGCGAAACCTCCTACGAGCAGTACTTC. This codes for CASSLVWTSGETSYEQYF.

This chain uses TRBV28 with TRBJ2-4, with a tentative D call TRBD1 (6 bases). This CDR3 has 15 amino acids. The V end lost 1 base, the J end lost 1 base, and 8 bases lay between the germline ends. CDR1 is MDHEN and CDR2 is SYDVKM in the germline V gene. CDR3 nucleotides: TGTGCCAGCAGTTTATATCAGGGGGCCAAAAACATTCAGTACTTC. It translates to CASSLYQGAKNIQYF.

The chain combines TRBV27 with TRBJ1-1; D is uncertain. Germline V lookup: CDR1 MNHEY, CDR2 SMNVEV (reference sequence). Between the trimmed V and J ends, which lost 4 bases and 3 bases, there was a span of 12 bases. This CDR3 is 14 amino acids long. Written as DNA, the CDR3 is TGTGCCAGCAGTTCCTACAGAACGGACACTGAAGCTTTCTTT. Translation: CASSSYRTDTEAFF.

The rearrangement uses TRBV27 and TRBJ1-3; 9 bases are shared with TRBD1. The germline CDR1 and CDR2 sequences are MNHEY and SMNVEV (reference sequence). The CDR3 has 16 residues. The V and J ends lost 5 bases and 0 bases, in that order; junction bases with no gene match: 5. The CDR3 loop reads CASSTTGGLSGNTIYF. DNA of the CDR3: TGTGCCAGCAGTACCACAGGGGGCCTCTCTGGAAACACCATATATTTT.

The rearrangement joins TRBV28 to TRBJ2-3; D gene ambiguous. With 7 bases removed from V and 2 bases from J, the gap between germline ends came to 4 bases. Germline assignment: CDR1 MDHEN and CDR2 SYDVKM. The CDR3 length is 11 residues. The CDR3 protein is CASTLTDTQYF. CDR3 nucleotide sequence: TGTGCCAGCACCCTCACAGATACGCAGTATTTT.